What follows is one T cell receptor (beta chain) and its context. Its binding antigen is unknown. No base qualities exist here, and no much larger clone lies one base off it. The CDR3 contains 14 residues, cysteine and phenylalanine counted. Here the CDR3 DNA is all that survives: 42 bases in frame from base 1. As encoded in the germline V gene, CDR1 is SGHAT while CDR2 is FQNNGV. Trimming at the junction amounts to 2 bases on V and 3 bases on J, and the germline ends lie 10 bases apart. This specimen belongs to a study (dated by TCRdb to the mid-2010s). Libraries were prepared through RT-PCR. The listed sequencing device is Illumina MiSeq. TCRdb passed the public sequencing reads through fastp at Q25 and MiXCR, retaining productive beta sequences. Here each entry gathers all rows of one CDR3 protein and keeps the most common genes and DNA. A total of about 680,000 distinct CDR3 sequences appear in this sample, approximately 15% of them only once. 3.6% of the sample goes to the ten largest clones.

The chain was built from TRBV11-2 and TRBJ2-5; the D gene cannot be named for sure. This sequence was found in a female donor in good health, serving as a healthy control. What was sequenced was memory CD4+ T cells from blood. The sequenced DNA: TGTGCCAGCAGCTTACTGTTAAGGAAAGAGACCCAGTACTTC. Translation gives CASSLLLRKETQYF.